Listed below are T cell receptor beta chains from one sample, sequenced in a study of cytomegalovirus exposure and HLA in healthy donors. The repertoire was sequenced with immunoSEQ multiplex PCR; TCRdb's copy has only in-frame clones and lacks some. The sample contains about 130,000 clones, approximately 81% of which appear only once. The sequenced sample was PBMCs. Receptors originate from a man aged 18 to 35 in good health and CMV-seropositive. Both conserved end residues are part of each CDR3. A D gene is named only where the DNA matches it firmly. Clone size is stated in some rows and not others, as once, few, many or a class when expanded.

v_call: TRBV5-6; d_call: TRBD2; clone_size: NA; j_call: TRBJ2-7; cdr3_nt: TGTGGCAGCAGCTTTCTAGCGGGGGCCTCCTACGAGCAGTACTTC; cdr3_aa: CGSSFLAGASYEQYF
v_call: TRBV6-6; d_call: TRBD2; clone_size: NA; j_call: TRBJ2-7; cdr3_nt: TGTGCCAGCAGTGCCGGGACTAGCGGGAGGCACGAGCAGTACTTC; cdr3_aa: CASSAGTSGRHEQYF
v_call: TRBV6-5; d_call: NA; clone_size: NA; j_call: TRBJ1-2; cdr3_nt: TGTGCCAGCACCAAGGACAGAAACTATGGCTACACCTTC; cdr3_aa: CASTKDRNYGYTF
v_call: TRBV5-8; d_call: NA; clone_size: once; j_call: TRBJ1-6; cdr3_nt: TGTGCCAGCAGAGACGACAGACGGGCTCGGAATTCACCCCTCCACTTT; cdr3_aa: CASRDDRRARNSPLHF
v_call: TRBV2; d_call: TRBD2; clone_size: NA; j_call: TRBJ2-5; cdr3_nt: TGTGCCAGCAGTCGGGCAAGCGGGAGGGCCGGGACCCAGTACTTC; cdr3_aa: CASSRASGRAGTQYF
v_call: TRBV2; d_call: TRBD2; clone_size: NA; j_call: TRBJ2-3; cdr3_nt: TGTGCCAGCAGTCAGGTGGGGAGACTAGCGGGGCTGCACGATACGCAGTATTTT; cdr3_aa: CASSQVGRLAGLHDTQYF
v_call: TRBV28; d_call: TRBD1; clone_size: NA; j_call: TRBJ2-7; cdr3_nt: TGTGCCAGCAGTTTATTTGGTGGGACAGGGGTTGTCGAGCAGTACTTC; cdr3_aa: CASSLFGGTGVVEQYF
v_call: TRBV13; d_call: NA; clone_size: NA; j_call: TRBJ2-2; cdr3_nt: TGTGCCAGCAGCACCCAGGAGCGGGCTTACACCGGGGAGCTGTTTTTT; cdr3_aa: CASSTQERAYTGELFF
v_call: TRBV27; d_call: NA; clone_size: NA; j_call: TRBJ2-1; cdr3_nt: TGTGCCAGCAGTTTAGTCGGTGATGAGCAGTTCTTC; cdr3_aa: CASSLVGDEQFF
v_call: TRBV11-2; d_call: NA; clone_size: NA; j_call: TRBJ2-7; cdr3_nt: TGTGCCAGCAGCCGAGACAAGGACTACGAGCAGTACTTC; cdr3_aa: CASSRDKDYEQYF
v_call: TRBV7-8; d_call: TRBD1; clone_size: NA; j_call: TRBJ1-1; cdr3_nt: TGTGCCAGCAGCTTTCGATTGGCAGGGGGGACTGAAGCTTTCTTT; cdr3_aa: CASSFRLAGGTEAFF
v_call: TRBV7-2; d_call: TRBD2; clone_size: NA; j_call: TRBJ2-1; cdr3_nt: TGTGCCAGCAGCCCACGGACTAGCGGCAACAATGAGCAGTTCTTC; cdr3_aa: CASSPRTSGNNEQFF
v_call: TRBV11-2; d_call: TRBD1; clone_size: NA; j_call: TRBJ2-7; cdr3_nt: TGTGCCAGCAGCTTAGTGAAACAGGGGGCAGCCTACGAGCAGTACTTC; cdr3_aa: CASSLVKQGAAYEQYF
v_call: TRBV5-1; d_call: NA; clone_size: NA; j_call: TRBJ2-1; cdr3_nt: TGCGCCAGCAGCTTGGGAGGGTCGTATGAGCAGTTCTTC; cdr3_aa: CASSLGGSYEQFF
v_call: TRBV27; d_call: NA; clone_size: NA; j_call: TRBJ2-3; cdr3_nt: TGTGCCAGCAGTCCGCCGCGGCCCGGCACAGATACGCAGTATTTT; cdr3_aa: CASSPPRPGTDTQYF
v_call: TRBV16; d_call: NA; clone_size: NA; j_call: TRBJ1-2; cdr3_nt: TGTGCCAGCAGCCCTACAACAGGGAACTATGGCTACACCTTC; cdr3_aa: CASSPTTGNYGYTF
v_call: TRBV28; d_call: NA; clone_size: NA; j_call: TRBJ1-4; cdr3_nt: TGTGCCAGCAGTTTATGGGGGCAGGGGCTGTTTTTT; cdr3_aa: CASSLWGQGLFF
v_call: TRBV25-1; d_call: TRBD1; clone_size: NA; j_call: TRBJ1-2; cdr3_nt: TGTGCCAGCAGTGAGGACAGGGTGGAAGGCTACACCTTC; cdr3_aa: CASSEDRVEGYTF
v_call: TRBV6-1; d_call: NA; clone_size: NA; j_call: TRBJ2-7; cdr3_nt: TGTGCCAGCAGGGAAGACAGCGGATGGGAACAGTACTTC; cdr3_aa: CASREDSGWEQYF
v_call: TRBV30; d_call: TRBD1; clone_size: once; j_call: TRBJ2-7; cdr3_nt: TGTGCCTGGAGAGACCTCGGGACAGCCCTAACCTACGAGCAGTACTTC; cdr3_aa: CAWRDLGTALTYEQYF
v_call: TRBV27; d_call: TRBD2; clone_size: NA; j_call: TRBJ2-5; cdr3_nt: TGTGCCAGCAGTTTATCAATAGCGGGGGGGCAAGAGACCCAGTACTTC; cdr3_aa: CASSLSIAGGQETQYF
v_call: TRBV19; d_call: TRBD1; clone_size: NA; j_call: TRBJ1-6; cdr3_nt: TGTGCCAGTAGTATCCGACAGGGCCGGACGAATTCACCCCTCCACTTT; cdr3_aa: CASSIRQGRTNSPLHF
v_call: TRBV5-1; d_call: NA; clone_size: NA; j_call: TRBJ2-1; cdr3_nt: TGCGCCAGCTCTTCGTTTAGGGAGTCCTACAATGAGCAGTTCTTC; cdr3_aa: CASSSFRESYNEQFF
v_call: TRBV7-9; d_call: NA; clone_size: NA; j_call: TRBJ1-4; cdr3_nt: TGTGCCAGCGGAAGTCCACAGGGCCGGGGTGAAAAACTGTTTTTT; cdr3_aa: CASGSPQGRGEKLFF
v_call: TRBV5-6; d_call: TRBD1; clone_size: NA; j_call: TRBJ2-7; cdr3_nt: TGTGCCAGCAGCTTGCATCCGGGACAGGGGCCCTACGAGCAGTACTTC; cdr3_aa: CASSLHPGQGPYEQYF
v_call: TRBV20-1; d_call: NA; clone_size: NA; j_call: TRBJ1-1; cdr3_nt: TGCAGTGCTAGAGATACAGGCGAAGCTTTCTTT; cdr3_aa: CSARDTGEAFF
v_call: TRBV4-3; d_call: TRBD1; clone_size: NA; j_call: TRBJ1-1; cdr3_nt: TGCGCCAGCAGCAGAGGGACAGGCAACACTGAAGCTTTCTTT; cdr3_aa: CASSRGTGNTEAFF
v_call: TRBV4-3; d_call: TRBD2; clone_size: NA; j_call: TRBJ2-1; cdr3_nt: TGCGCCAGCAGCCCAGGCTCTAGCGGGTCAACACCGAGCTCCTACAATGAGCAGTTCTTC; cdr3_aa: CASSPGSSGSTPSSYNEQFF
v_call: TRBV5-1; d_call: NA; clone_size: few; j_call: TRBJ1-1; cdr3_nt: TGCGCCAGCAGCTTGGACGGACAGAACACTGAAGCTTTCTTT; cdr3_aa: CASSLDGQNTEAFF
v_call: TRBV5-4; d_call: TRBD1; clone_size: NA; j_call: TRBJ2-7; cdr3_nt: TGTGCCAGCAGCTCCCCCTTCGGCGGGACAGGCACCTACGAGCAGTACTTC; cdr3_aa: CASSSPFGGTGTYEQYF
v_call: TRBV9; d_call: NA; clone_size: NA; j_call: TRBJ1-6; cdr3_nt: TGTGCCAGCAGCCCCTGCAGCGGGCTCGATTCACCCCTCCACTTT; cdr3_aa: CASSPCSGLDSPLHF
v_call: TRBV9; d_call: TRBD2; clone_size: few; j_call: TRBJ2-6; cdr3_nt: TGTGCCAGCAGCGTAGGGACTAGCGGGAGAGTGATGGCTGGGGCCAACGTCCTGACTTTC; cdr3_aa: CASSVGTSGRVMAGANVLTF
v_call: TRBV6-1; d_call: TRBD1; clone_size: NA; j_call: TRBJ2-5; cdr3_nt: TGTGCCAGCACCCTAGGGACAGCCCAAGAGACCCAGTACTTC; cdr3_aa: CASTLGTAQETQYF
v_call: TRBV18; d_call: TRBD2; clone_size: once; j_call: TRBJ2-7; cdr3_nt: TGTGCCAGCTCACCACCGAGAACTAGCGGTACCTACGAGCAGTACTTC; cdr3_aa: CASSPPRTSGTYEQYF
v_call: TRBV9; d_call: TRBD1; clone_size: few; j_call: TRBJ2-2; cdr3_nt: TGTGCCAGCAGCGTAGGCGGGACAGGCACCGGGGAGCTGTTTTTT; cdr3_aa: CASSVGGTGTGELFF
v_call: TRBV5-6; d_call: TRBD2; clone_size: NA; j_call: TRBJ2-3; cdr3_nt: TGTGCCAGCAGCCTAGCGGAGGCAGATACGCAGTATTTT; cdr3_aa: CASSLAEADTQYF
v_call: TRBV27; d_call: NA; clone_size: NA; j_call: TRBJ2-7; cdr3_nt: TGTGCCAGCAGTTTACGGGCAGGGAAAACCCCCTACGAGCAGTACTTC; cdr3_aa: CASSLRAGKTPYEQYF
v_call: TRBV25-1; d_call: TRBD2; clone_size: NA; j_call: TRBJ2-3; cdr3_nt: TGTGCCAGCAGTGGGACTAGCGGACGCACAGATACGCAGTATTTT; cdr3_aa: CASSGTSGRTDTQYF
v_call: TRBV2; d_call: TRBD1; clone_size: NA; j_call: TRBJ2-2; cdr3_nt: TGTGCCAGCAGTAAAGCCGGGACAGGGGTTACCGGGGAGCTGTTTTTT; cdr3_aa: CASSKAGTGVTGELFF
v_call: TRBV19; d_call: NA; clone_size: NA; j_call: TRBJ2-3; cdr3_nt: TGTGCCAGTAGTATTGGGCTAGCTCACCCAGCTGATACGCAGTATTTT; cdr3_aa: CASSIGLAHPADTQYF
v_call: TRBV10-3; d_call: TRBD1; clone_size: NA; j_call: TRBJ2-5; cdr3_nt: TGTGCCATCAGTGAGTCGACAGGGATAATTGGCCAAGAGACCCAGTACTTC; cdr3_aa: CAISESTGIIGQETQYF
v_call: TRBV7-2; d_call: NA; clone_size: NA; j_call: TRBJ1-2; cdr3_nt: TGTGCCAGCAGCTTAGCGGTGGCAGAGGACTATGGCTACACCTTC; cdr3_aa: CASSLAVAEDYGYTF
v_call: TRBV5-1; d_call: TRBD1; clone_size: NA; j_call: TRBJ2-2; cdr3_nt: TGCGCCAGCAGCCAGAGACAGGGTTCCGGGGAGCTGTTTTTT; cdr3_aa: CASSQRQGSGELFF
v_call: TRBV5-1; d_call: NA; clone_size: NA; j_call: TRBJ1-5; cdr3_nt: TGCGCCAGCAGCTTGGGACTACAAGGGAGCAATCAGCCCCAGCATTTT; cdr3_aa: CASSLGLQGSNQPQHF
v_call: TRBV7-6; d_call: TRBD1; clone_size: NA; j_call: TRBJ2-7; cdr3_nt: TGTGCCAGCAGCATAACCGGGACAGGGGCCTACGAGCAGTACTTC; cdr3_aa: CASSITGTGAYEQYF
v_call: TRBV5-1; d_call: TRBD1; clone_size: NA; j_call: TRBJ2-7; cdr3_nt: TGCGCCAGCAGCCCAGACCCAGGGGGCGTTTACGAGCAGTACTTC; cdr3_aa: CASSPDPGGVYEQYF
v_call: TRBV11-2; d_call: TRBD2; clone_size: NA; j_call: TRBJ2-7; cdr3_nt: TGTGCCAGCTCCCAGGGAGGGGATAGCTCCTACGAGCAGTACTTC; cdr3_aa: CASSQGGDSSYEQYF
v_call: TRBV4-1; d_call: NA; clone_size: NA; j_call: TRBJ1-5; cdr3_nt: TGCGCCAGCAGCCAAGATTTATATCAGCCCCAGCATTTT; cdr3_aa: CASSQDLYQPQHF
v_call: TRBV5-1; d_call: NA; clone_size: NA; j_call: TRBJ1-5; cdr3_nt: TGCGCCAGCAGTGAGGAGGGCAATCAGCCCCAGCATTTT; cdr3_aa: CASSEEGNQPQHF
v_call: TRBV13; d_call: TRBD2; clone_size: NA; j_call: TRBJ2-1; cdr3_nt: TGTGCCAGCAGCCAGCCCATAAGCGGGACCCACAATGAGCAGTTCTTC; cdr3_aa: CASSQPISGTHNEQFF
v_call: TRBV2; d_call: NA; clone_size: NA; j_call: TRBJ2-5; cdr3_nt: TGTGCCAGCAGTGAGGGGGGGCTCCAAGAGACCCAGTACTTC; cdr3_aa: CASSEGGLQETQYF
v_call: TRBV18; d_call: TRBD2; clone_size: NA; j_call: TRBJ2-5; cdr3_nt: TGTGCCAGCTCACCTATTAGCGGGGGGAGGACAGAGACCCAGTACTTC; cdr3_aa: CASSPISGGRTETQYF
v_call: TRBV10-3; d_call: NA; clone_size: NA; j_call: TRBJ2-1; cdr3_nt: TGTGCCATCAGTCCCGGACAGAGGGATGAGCAGTTCTTC; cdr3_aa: CAISPGQRDEQFF
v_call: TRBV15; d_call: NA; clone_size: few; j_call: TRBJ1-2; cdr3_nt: TGTGCCACCAGCAGAGATAGGAATTCGGCAGGGATCTATGGCTACACCTTC; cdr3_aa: CATSRDRNSAGIYGYTF
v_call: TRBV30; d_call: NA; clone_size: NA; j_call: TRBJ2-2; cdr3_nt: TGTGCCTGGAGTGTATACAGCACCGGGGAGCTGTTTTTT; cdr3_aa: CAWSVYSTGELFF
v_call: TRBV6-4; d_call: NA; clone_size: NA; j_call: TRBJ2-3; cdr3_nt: TGTGCCAGCAGTGAATTGGGACACAGCACAGATACGCAGTATTTT; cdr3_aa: CASSELGHSTDTQYF
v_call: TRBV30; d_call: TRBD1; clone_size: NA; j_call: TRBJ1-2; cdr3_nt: TGTGCCTGGAGTGACCGGGACAGGGACGTTGGCTACACCTTC; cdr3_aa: CAWSDRDRDVGYTF